This T cell receptor beta chain was identified in a study of control samples from healthy donors and cancer patients. The germline V gene encodes CDR1 MNHEY and CDR2 SVGAGI. V gave up 6 bases and J gave up 1 base, with 9 bases separating them. This CDR3 contains 14 residues. TCRdb's copy holds only in-frame clones and misses some; the assay was immunoSEQ multiplex PCR. Among some 130,000 clones listed, approximately 94% were seen once. This clone has a single count. The gene calls are TRBV6-5 and TRBJ2-2; D is possibly TRBD2 (5 bases). The sample comprised PBMCs. The TCR comes from a man between 45 and 60 years old with head and neck cancer. This CDR3 is CASRIGGNTGELFF. DNA of the CDR3: TGTGCCAGCAGAATAGGAGGGAACACCGGGGAGCTGTTTTTT.